Listed here is a single TCR beta chain. The data stem from a study of blood T cell repertoires in COVID-19. The assay was immunoSEQ multiplex PCR, and TCRdb's table has in-frame clones only and misses some. Of some 180,000 clones listed, more than 65% are singletons. The germline gives CDR1 SGHAT, CDR2 FQNNGV. The CDR3 consists of 15 residues. Trimming pared 2 bases from V and 4 bases from J, leaving 13 bases between. This TCR was sampled from a human donor in a cohort sampled during active COVID-19. The chain links TRBV11-2 to TRBJ2-3; TRBD2 might be the D (5 bases). The sequenced sample consisted of peripheral blood. The CDR3 here is CASSLRGRVADTQYF. CDR3 bases: TGTGCCAGCAGCTTACGGGGTAGGGTTGCAGATACGCAGTATTTT.